One and the same sample provided the 8 T cell receptor beta chains below, sequenced in a study of blood T cell repertoires in COVID-19. Here immunoSEQ multiplex PCR was the method, and the copy in TCRdb shows in-frame clones only, minus some. The sample holds almost 200,000 clones, approximately 87% seen once. Sequencing was carried out using peripheral blood. Source of these receptors: a woman in her 70s with acute or convalescent COVID-19.

J is TRBJ2-2 and V is TRBV28, with a weak D call TRBD2 (5 bases). CDR3 length: 15 amino acids. Trimming stripped 2 bases from V and 6 bases from J, with 13 bases between. The germline V gene has CDR1 MDHEN and CDR2 SYDVKM. CDR3 nucleotide sequence: TGTGCCAGCAGTTTAATCTCCACGGGATCCGGGGAGCTGTTTTTT. Residues: CASSLISTGSGELFF.

As concerns this clone: Other DNA variants within this sample encode the same CDR3. This sequence joins TRBV9 and TRBJ1-6, with D hard to call. The length of the CDR3 is 15 residues. CDR1 and CDR2 (germline): SGDLS, YYNGEE. The V end lost 0 bases, the J end lost 1 base, and 5 bases lay between the germline ends. The CDR3 bases are TGTGCCAGCAGCGTAGCAGGATCCTATAATTCACCCCTCCACTTT. Its protein product is CASSVAGSYNSPLHF.

This chain connects TRBV6-5 to TRBJ2-7, with 7 bases lining up with TRBD2. Trimming took 6 bases from V and 6 from J; bases not matched to a gene: 14. This CDR3 has 15 residues. Germline loops: CDR1 MNHEY, CDR2 SVGAGI. The CDR3 DNA sequence: TGTGCCAGCAGAGACTCGGGAGTGGGGGGGGGCGAGCAGTACTTC. This sequence encodes CASRDSGVGGGEQYF.

The V and J genes are TRBV7-8 and TRBJ2-5; TRBD2 agrees at 9 bases. CDR3 length equals 17 residues. The V segment lost 0 bases and the J segment 4 bases; nucleotides outside the gene matches: 9. Germline V CDR1 and CDR2: SGHVS, FQNEAQ. DNA for the CDR3: TGTGCCAGCAGCTTAGCAGTAGGCGGGGGGGAAAGAGAGACCCAGTACTTC. Translating gives CASSLAVGGGERETQYF.

This sequence joins TRBV28 and TRBJ2-5, with 11 bases matching TRBD1. This CDR3 has 14 amino acids. The trim removed 6 bases at V and 5 bases at J, leaving 5 bases unmatched. Germline values: CDR1 MDHEN, CDR2 SYDVKM. The CDR3, as DNA: TGTGCCAGCAGCTCGGACAGGGGGCGGGAGACCCAGTACTTC. Its protein product is CASSSDRGRETQYF.

The V gene is TRBV25-1, the J gene TRBJ1-1; D not resolved. V was shortened by 7 bases and J by 4 bases, with 10 bases between the two germline ends. CDR3 length: 12 residues. The germline V gene has CDR1 MGHDK and CDR2 SYGVNS. CDR3 nucleotides: TGTGCCAGCATAGCGTCAGGCACTGAAGCTTTCTTT. Amino acid sequence: CASIASGTEAFF.

The V and J genes are TRBV27 and TRBJ1-1; no definite D call. The CDR3 covers 14 residues. V was clipped by 0 bases and J by 1 base, with 6 bases between them. CDR1 is MNHEY and CDR2 is SMNVEV in the germline V gene (reference sequence). CDR3 sequence: CASSLSGTNTEAFF. As DNA, the CDR3 is TGTGCCAGCAGTTTATCTGGCACGAACACTGAAGCTTTCTTT.

The chain joins TRBV10-1 to TRBJ2-1, with TRBD2 matching over 7 bases. The V gene end was trimmed by 4 bases and the J gene end by 1 base; junction bases not matched to a gene: 4. CDR3 length: 15 residues. Germline V gives CDR1 WNHNN, CDR2 SYGVQD (reference sequence). The CDR3, as DNA: TGCGCCAGCAGTGCGCTAGCGGAATCCTACAATGAGCAGTTCTTC. Its protein product is CASSALAESYNEQFF.